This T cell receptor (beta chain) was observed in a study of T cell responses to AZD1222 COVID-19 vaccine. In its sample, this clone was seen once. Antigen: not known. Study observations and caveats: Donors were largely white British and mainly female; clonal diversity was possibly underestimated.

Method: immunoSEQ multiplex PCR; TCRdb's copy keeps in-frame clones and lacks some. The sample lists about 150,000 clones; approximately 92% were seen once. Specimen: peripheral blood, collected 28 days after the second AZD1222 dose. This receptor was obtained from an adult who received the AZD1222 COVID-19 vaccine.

The CDR3 here is CASKKDSSGNTIYF. The CDR3 DNA reads as TGTGCCAGTAAGAAAGATAGCTCTGGAAACACCATATATTTT. This sequence joins TRBV19 and TRBJ1-3; D unclear. Germline values: CDR1 LNHDA, CDR2 SQIVND (reference sequence). This CDR3 has 14 amino acids. V shed 7 bases and J shed 0 bases, with 10 bases lying between them.